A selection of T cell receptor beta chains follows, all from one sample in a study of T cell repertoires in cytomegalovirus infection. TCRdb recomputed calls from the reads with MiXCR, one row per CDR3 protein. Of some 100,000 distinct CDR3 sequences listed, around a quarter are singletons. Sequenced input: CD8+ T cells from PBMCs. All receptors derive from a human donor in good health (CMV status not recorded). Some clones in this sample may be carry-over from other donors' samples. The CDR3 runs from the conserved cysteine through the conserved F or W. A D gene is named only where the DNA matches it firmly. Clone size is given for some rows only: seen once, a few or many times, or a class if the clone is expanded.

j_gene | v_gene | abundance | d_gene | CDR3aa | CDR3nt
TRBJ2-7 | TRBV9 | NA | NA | CASSGGPRDGYEQYF | TGTGCCAGCAGCGGAGGCCCAAGGGACGGATACGAGCAGTACTTC
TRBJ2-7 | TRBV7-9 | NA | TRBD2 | CASSSVAGATYEQYF | TGTGCCAGCAGCTCCGTAGCGGGGGCCACCTACGAGCAGTACTTC
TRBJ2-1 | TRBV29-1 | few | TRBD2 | CSVEIGTSGGLYNEQFF | TGCAGCGTTGAGATCGGGACTAGCGGGGGACTTTACAATGAGCAGTTCTTC
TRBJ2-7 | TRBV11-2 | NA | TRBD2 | CASFPANSGSYEQYF | TGTGCCAGCTTCCCCGCCAATAGCGGGAGTTACGAGCAGTACTTC
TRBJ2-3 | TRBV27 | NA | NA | CASSLRGIGTDTQYF | TGTGCCAGCAGTTTAAGAGGGATTGGCACAGATACGCAGTATTTT
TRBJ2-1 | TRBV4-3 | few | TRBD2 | CASSQDRTSPNEQFF | TGCGCCAGCAGCCAAGACCGGACTAGCCCTAATGAGCAGTTCTTC
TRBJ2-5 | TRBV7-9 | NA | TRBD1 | CASSQPWTGDQETQYF | TGTGCCAGCAGCCAACCCTGGACAGGTGACCAAGAGACCCAGTACTTC
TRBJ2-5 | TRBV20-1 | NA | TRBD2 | CSASRTSMETQYF | TGCAGTGCTTCCCGGACTAGTATGGAGACCCAGTACTTC
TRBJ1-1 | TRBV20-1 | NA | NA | CSARDLGTEAFF | TGCAGTGCTAGAGATTTGGGGACAGAAGCTTTCTTT
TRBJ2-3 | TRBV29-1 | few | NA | CSVDTWTEGTDTQYF | TGCAGCGTTGATACGTGGACAGAGGGCACAGATACGCAGTATTTT
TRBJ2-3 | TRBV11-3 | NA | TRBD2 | CASSLLAGGRSADTQYF | TGTGCCAGCAGCTTATTAGCGGGGGGGCGGTCCGCAGATACGCAGTATTTT
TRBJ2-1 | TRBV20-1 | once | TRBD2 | CSARDDGRAFNEQFF | TGCAGTGCTAGAGATGACGGGAGGGCCTTCAATGAGCAGTTCTTC
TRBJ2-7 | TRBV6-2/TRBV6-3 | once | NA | CASSYLETYEQYF | TGTGCCAGCAGTTACCTCGAAACCTACGAGCAGTACTTC
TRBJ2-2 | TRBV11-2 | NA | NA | CASSVDRELFF | TGTGCCAGCAGCGTCGACCGGGAGCTGTTTTTT
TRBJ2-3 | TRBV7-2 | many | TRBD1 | CASSLSRQGADTQYF | TGTGCCAGCAGCTTATCCCGACAGGGCGCAGATACGCAGTATTTT
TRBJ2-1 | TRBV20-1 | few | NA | CSARDVVGGGLTYNEQFF | TGCAGTGCTAGAGACGTGGTAGGTGGGGGCCTTACTTACAATGAGCAGTTCTTC
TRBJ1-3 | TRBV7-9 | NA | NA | CASSPSPGRFDF | TGTGCCAGCAGCCCCTCACCGGGCCGGTTCGACTTT
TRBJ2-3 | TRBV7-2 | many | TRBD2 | CASNLAGDSTDTQYF | TGTGCCAGCAATCTAGCGGGAGACAGCACAGATACGCAGTATTTT
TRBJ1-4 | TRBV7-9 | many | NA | CASSTATGATNEKLFF | TGTGCCAGCAGCACCGCAACGGGTGCAACTAATGAAAAACTGTTTTTT
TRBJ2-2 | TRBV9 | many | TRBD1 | CASSLTGTGDVGELFF | TGTGCCAGCAGCCTTACCGGGACAGGGGACGTCGGGGAGCTGTTTTTT
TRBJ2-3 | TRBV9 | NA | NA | CASSPRLGSTDTQYF | TGTGCCAGCAGCCCCAGGTTGGGAAGCACAGATACGCAGTATTTT
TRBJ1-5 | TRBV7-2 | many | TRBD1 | CASSSGQGIQPQHF | TGTGCCAGCAGCTCGGGACAGGGAATTCAGCCCCAGCATTTT
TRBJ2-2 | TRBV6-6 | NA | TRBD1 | CASSYSGRGQGAGELFF | TGTGCCAGCAGTTACTCGGGAAGGGGGCAGGGGGCCGGGGAGCTGTTTTTT
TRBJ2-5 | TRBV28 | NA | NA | CASSPRGYQETQYF | TGTGCCAGCAGTCCTCGGGGGTACCAAGAGACCCAGTACTTC
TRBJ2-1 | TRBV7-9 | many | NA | CASSLAEYAEHNEQFF | TGTGCCAGCAGCTTAGCGGAGTACGCAGAGCACAATGAGCAGTTCTTC
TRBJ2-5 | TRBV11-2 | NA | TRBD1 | CASSRDRGETQYF | TGTGCCAGCAGCCGGGACAGGGGGGAGACCCAGTACTTC
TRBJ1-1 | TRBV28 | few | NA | CASSPTWGNTEAFF | TGTGCCAGCAGTCCCACTTGGGGGAACACTGAAGCTTTCTTT
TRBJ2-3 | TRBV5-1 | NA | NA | CASSLTSGGWDTQYF | TGCGCCAGCAGCTTGACCTCCGGAGGTTGGGATACGCAGTATTTT
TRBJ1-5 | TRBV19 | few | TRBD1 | CASSTRQGSNQPQHF | TGTGCCAGTAGTACGAGACAGGGGAGCAATCAGCCCCAGCATTTT
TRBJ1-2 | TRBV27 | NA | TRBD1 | CASSAGQGLYYGYTF | TGTGCCAGCAGTGCCGGACAGGGTCTTTACTATGGCTACACCTTC
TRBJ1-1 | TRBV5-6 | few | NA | CASSSGAGTEAFF | TGTGCCAGCAGCAGCGGGGCAGGAACTGAAGCTTTCTTT
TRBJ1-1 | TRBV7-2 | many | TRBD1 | CASSSDRMNTEAFF | TGTGCCAGCAGCTCGGACAGGATGAACACTGAAGCTTTCTTT
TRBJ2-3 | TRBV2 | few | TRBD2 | CATGTSGGAADTQYF | TGTGCCACAGGGACTAGCGGGGGGGCCGCAGATACGCAGTATTTT
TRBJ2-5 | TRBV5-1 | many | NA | CASSGGTEILQETQYF | TGCGCCAGCAGCGGGGGGACGGAAATCCTTCAAGAGACCCAGTACTTC
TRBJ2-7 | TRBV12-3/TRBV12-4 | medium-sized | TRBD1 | CASSPDRVGYEQYF | TGTGCCAGCAGTCCAGACAGGGTTGGCTACGAGCAGTACTTC
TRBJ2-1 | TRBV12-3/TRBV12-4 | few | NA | CASTLGVANNEQFF | TGTGCCAGCACCCTTGGGGTCGCAAACAATGAGCAGTTCTTC
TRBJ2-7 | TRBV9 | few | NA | CASSPSGRPTYEQYF | TGTGCCAGCAGCCCATCCGGCAGGCCCACCTACGAGCAGTACTTC
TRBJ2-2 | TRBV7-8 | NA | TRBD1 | CASSFPGTGGRSTGELFF | TGTGCCAGCAGCTTCCCCGGGACAGGGGGACGTAGCACCGGGGAGCTGTTTTTT
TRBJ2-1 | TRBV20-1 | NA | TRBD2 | CSAQGLAGYNEQFF | TGCAGTGCCCAGGGACTAGCGGGTTACAATGAGCAGTTCTTC
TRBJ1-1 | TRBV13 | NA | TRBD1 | CASSLGVGQANTEAFF | TGTGCCAGCAGCTTAGGCGTAGGACAGGCGAACACTGAAGCTTTCTTT
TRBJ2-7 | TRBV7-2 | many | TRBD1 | CASSLALSAQAGTGGLYEQYF | TGTGCCAGCAGCTTAGCCCTTTCAGCCCAGGCAGGGACAGGGGGACTCTACGAGCAGTACTTC
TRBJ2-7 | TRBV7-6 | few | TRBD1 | CASSARTGGEQYF | TGTGCCAGCAGCGCCCGGACAGGCGGCGAGCAGTACTTC
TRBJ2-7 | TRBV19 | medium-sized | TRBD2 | CASSMGTSLTYEQYF | TGTGCCAGTAGTATGGGGACTAGCCTTACCTACGAGCAGTACTTC
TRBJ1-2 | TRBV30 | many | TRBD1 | CAWSGTGGSYGYTF | TGTGCCTGGAGTGGAACAGGGGGGAGCTATGGCTACACCTTC
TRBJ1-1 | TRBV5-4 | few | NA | CASSAGAEAFF | TGTGCCAGCAGCGCCGGGGCTGAAGCTTTCTTT
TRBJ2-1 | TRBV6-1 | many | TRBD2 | CASSPGVAGDYNEQFF | TGTGCCAGCAGCCCCGGGGTAGCGGGGGACTACAATGAGCAGTTCTTC
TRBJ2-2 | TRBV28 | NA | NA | CASSPSHFNTGELFF | TGTGCCAGCAGCCCCTCGCACTTCAACACCGGGGAGCTGTTTTTT
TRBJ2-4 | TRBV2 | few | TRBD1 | CASTGQGAGPKNIQYF | TGTGCCAGCACCGGACAGGGGGCGGGCCCCAAAAACATTCAGTACTTC
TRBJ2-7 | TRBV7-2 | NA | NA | CASSSLSIYEQYF | TGTGCCAGCAGCTCGCTTTCTATCTACGAGCAGTACTTC
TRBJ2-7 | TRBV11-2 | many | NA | CASSPPGLPIPHSEQYF | TGTGCCAGCAGTCCCCCGGGACTCCCAATCCCACACTCCGAGCAGTACTTC
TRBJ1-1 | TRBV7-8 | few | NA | CASSPAFGVNTEAFF | TGTGCCAGCAGCCCAGCGTTTGGGGTGAACACTGAAGCTTTCTTT